Presented here are 4 T cell receptor beta chains from one specimen sequenced in a study of cytomegalovirus exposure and HLA in healthy donors. Clones were read by immunoSEQ multiplex PCR, and TCRdb kept only the in-frame ones, dropping some. The sample contains around 70,000 clones, over 85% of which appear only once. Sequenced: PBMCs. Source of these receptors: a man between 18 and 35 years old in good health and CMV-seropositive.

Only one count was recorded for this clone. The chain carries TRBV6-5 and TRBJ1-4; no clear D. There are 15 residues in the CDR3. Trimming removed 2 bases at V and 6 bases at J, with 13 bases between. Looked up from germline, CDR1 is MNHEY and CDR2 is SVGAGI. CDR3 amino acids: CASSYGGVQDEKLFF. Here the CDR3 DNA reads TGTGCCAGCAGTTACGGCGGGGTGCAGGATGAAAAACTGTTTTTT.

V is TRBV2 and J is TRBJ2-2; 7 bases are shared with TRBD1. This CDR3 is built from 15 residues. Germline-derived CDR1 and CDR2 are SNHLY and FYNNEI. Losses at the gene ends were 6 bases for V and 5 bases for J; bases not matched to a gene: 9. The CDR3 protein is CASSRQGTKTGELFF. The CDR3, as DNA: TGTGCCAGCAGCAGACAGGGCACTAAAACCGGGGAGCTGTTTTTT.

This rearrangement joins TRBV29-1 to TRBJ2-7; 9 bases fit TRBD1. From germline, CDR1 is SQVTM and CDR2 ANQGSEA. The CDR3 length is 14 residues. J was trimmed by 0 bases and V by 4 bases; bases with no gene match: 4. Here the CDR3 reads CSVARDRASYEQYF. Written as DNA, the CDR3 is TGCAGCGTTGCCCGGGACAGGGCCTCCTACGAGCAGTACTTC.

The CDR3 loop is CASRLTGTYEQYF. The CDR3 nucleotides are TGTGCCAGCAGACTTACGGGGACCTACGAGCAGTACTTC. The chain joins TRBV7-8 to TRBJ2-7; D might be TRBD2 (5 bases). In germline, CDR1 is SGHVS, CDR2 FQNEAQ. This CDR3 spans 13 amino acids. V lost 6 bases and J 2 bases, leaving 11 bases between the germline ends.